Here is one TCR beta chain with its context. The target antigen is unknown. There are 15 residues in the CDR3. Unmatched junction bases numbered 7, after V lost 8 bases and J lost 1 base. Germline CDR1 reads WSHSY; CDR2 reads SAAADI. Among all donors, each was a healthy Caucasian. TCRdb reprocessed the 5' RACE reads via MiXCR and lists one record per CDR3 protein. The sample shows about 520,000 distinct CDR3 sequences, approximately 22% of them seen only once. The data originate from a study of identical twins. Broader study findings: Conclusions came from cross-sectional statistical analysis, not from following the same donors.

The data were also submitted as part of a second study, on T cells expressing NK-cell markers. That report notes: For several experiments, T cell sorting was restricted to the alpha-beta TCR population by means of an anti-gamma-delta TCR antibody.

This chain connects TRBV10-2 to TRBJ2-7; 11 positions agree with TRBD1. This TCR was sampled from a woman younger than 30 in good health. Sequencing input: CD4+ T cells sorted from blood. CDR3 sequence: CASRLGTGGSYEQYF. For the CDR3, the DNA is TGCGCCAGCCGGCTGGGGACAGGGGGTTCCTACGAGCAGTACTTC.